This T cell receptor beta chain was retrieved from a study of cytomegalovirus exposure and HLA in healthy donors. The CDR3 totals 18 residues. CDR1 is GTSNPN, CDR2 SVGIG, per germline (reference sequence). V was pared by 0 bases and J by 1 base, with 14 bases of the junction left unmatched. Study findings and constraints: The authors confirmed in vitro that a few CMV-associated chains were specific for CMV antigens. The authors listed 180 or so TCR beta chains as cytomegalovirus-associated.

On this clone itself: Its cognate antigen is unknown.

The approximately 120-subject validation cohort, separate from the 666-subject first cohort, included the donors. TCRdb keeps only in-frame clones here, not all; method: immunoSEQ multiplex PCR. The sample consists of 130,000 to 150,000 clones, approximately 91% of them appearing once. The V call is TRBV30, the J call TRBJ1-1; 7 nucleotides line up with TRBD1. Input material: PBMCs. The TCR sequence derives from a woman between 18 and 29 years old in good health and CMV-seropositive. Here the CDR3 DNA reads TGTGCCTGGAGTGTAAAGGGAGGCTATTCAGGGGGGAACACTGAAGCTTTCTTT. Protein: CAWSVKGGYSGGNTEAFF.